This T cell receptor beta chain was captured by sequencing in a study of shared clonotypes between healthy human individuals. Study conclusions and caveats: Clonotypes shared by all four donors outscored non-shared clonotypes in generation probability. In the sorted subsets, rarefaction showed sequencing was incomplete despite large depth.

V gave up 3 bases and J gave up 2 bases, with 8 bases separating them. The CDR3 has 13 amino acids. Germline loops: CDR1 MNHEY, CDR2 SMNVEV (reference sequence). As defined, naive CD8 cells were CD45RO-negative and positively selected for CCR7, with terminally differentiated effector memory CD45RA+ cells excluded. Only in-frame clones appear in the TCRdb table, and some are missing; sequencing was by immunoSEQ multiplex PCR. In the table there are about 1,800,000 clones, approximately 94% of which are singletons. Regarding this clone: The antigen is unknown.

The specimen sequenced was naive CD8+ T cells sorted from blood. The chain combines TRBV27 with TRBJ2-7, with a weak D call TRBD2 (6 bases). This TCR came from a young man in good health. CDR3 in DNA: TGTGCCAGCAGTTTTCGACTAGCCTACGAGCAGTACTTC. It yields the protein CASSFRLAYEQYF.